This is a list of T cell receptor beta chains from one sample in a study of OX40 agonist ivuxolimab in advanced cancers. Here immunoSEQ multiplex PCR was the method, and the copy in TCRdb shows in-frame clones only, minus some. The data contain under 45,000 clones, nearly 80% of them singletons. The sample in question was CD4+ or CD8+ T cells sorted from blood, obtained in a trial of the OX40 agonist ivuxolimab. The receptors originated from an adult with an advanced solid tumor such as melanoma, head and neck, liver or kidney cancer. Both conserved end residues are part of each CDR3. The D gene is left open where the match is weak. Some rows mark clone size as missing; the rest say once, few, many or name a class of expanded clone.

>once|TRBV19|TRBD1|TRBJ2-4
CASSPGTDILAKNIQYF
TGTGCCAGTAGTCCTGGGACAGATATTCTAGCCAAAAACATTCAGTACTTC
>NA|TRBV6-5|NA|TRBJ1-3
CASRGLNSGNTIYF
TGTGCCAGCAGAGGACTCAACTCTGGAAACACCATATATTTT
>NA|TRBV14|TRBD2|TRBJ2-1
CASSPRTSGGYNEQFF
TGTGCCAGCAGCCCCCGGACTAGCGGAGGATACAATGAGCAGTTCTTC
>once|TRBV30|NA|TRBJ2-7
CAWTSYSRTYEQYF
TGTGCCTGGACTTCTTATAGCAGAACCTACGAGCAGTACTTC
>NA|TRBV10-3|NA|TRBJ2-5
CAISVGTQETQYF
TGTGCCATCAGTGTAGGGACCCAAGAGACCCAGTACTTC
>NA|TRBV2|TRBD1|TRBJ2-7
CASKLGTGYDEQYF
TGTGCCAGCAAGCTCGGGACAGGGTATGACGAGCAGTACTTC
>NA|TRBV5-1|NA|TRBJ1-1
CASSFGGPKGTEAFF
TGCGCCAGCAGCTTCGGAGGCCCCAAAGGTACTGAAGCTTTCTTT
>NA|TRBV6-5|NA|TRBJ1-1
CASSYSPGTYEAFF
TGTGCCAGCAGTTACTCCCCAGGGACTTATGAAGCTTTCTTT
>NA|TRBV29-1|NA|TRBJ2-1
CSAEGGQQKPNEQFF
TGCAGCGCTGAGGGTGGGCAGCAAAAACCCAATGAGCAGTTCTTC
>NA|TRBV7-9|NA|TRBJ2-1
CASGPGIVVSRDYNEQFF
TGTGCCAGCGGCCCGGGAATTGTGGTTTCTCGGGACTACAATGAGCAGTTCTTC
>NA|TRBV14|NA|TRBJ1-4
CASSQDISPTNEKLFF
TGTGCCAGCAGCCAAGATATAAGTCCAACTAATGAAAAACTGTTTTTT
>NA|TRBV5-6|TRBD1|TRBJ2-7
CASSRDRGHEQYF
TGTGCCAGCAGCCGAGACAGGGGTCACGAGCAGTACTTC
>once|TRBV6-6|NA|TRBJ1-4
CASTKTVTSNEKLFF
TGTGCCAGCACCAAGACGGTTACCTCTAATGAAAAACTGTTTTTT
>NA|TRBV5-6|NA|TRBJ1-6
CASSPGQHNSPLHF
TGTGCCAGCAGCCCAGGACAGCATAATTCACCCCTCCACTTT
>NA|TRBV2|TRBD2|TRBJ2-1
CASSEGLAGWNEQFF
TGTGCCAGCAGTGAGGGACTAGCGGGGTGGAATGAGCAGTTCTTC
>once|TRBV5-4|TRBD1|TRBJ2-1
CASSKDRSPYNEQFF
TGTGCCAGCAGCAAGGACAGGTCCCCGTACAATGAGCAGTTCTTC
>NA|TRBV19|TRBD2|TRBJ2-1
CASSVTLRGGRTTYNEQFF
TGTGCCAGTAGTGTCACTCTGCGGGGCGGGAGGACCACCTACAATGAGCAGTTCTTC
>NA|TRBV19|TRBD2|TRBJ2-3
CASRRTSGRTTDTQYF
TGTGCCAGTAGACGGACTAGCGGGAGGACCACAGATACGCAGTATTTT
>NA|TRBV4-1|NA|TRBJ2-7
CASSQAGDEQYF
TGCGCCAGCAGCCAAGCGGGAGACGAGCAGTACTTC
>NA|TRBV10-2|NA|TRBJ2-5
CASGTTSKETQYF
TGCGCCAGCGGGACGACGTCTAAAGAGACCCAGTACTTC
>once|TRBV5-6|NA|TRBJ2-2
CASSSNLNTGELFF
TGTGCCAGCAGCTCGAACTTGAACACCGGGGAGCTGTTTTTT
>NA|TRBV5-6|NA|TRBJ1-5
CASSQDNQPQHF
TGTGCCAGCAGTCAGGATAATCAGCCCCAGCATTTT
>few|TRBV6-1|NA|TRBJ1-4
CASSRAPDEKLFF
TGTGCCAGCAGTCGGGCCCCAGATGAAAAACTGTTTTTT
>few|TRBV20-1|NA|TRBJ2-1
CSARGPGEQFF
TGCAGTGCTAGAGGTCCGGGTGAGCAGTTCTTC
>NA|TRBV6-6|TRBD2|TRBJ2-1
CASMAGTSGSEQFF
TGTGCCAGCATGGCCGGGACTAGCGGTTCCGAGCAGTTCTTC
>NA|TRBV19|NA|TRBJ2-2
CASSVRARDSTTNGELFF
TGTGCCAGTAGTGTCCGGGCCCGGGACTCCACTACCAACGGGGAGCTGTTTTTT
>once|TRBV19|TRBD1|TRBJ2-5
CATRQGSETQYF
TGTGCCACTAGACAGGGGTCCGAGACCCAGTACTTC
>NA|TRBV6-1|TRBD1|TRBJ1-1
CASRGTGSQAFF
TGTGCCAGCAGAGGGACAGGGAGCCAAGCTTTCTTT
>NA|TRBV5-1|NA|TRBJ2-1
CASSYDANEQFF
TGCGCCAGCAGTTATGACGCCAATGAGCAGTTCTTC
>NA|TRBV7-9|TRBD1|TRBJ1-5
CASSWGTAYNQPQHF
TGTGCCAGCAGCTGGGGGACAGCTTACAATCAGCCCCAGCATTTT
>NA|TRBV18|NA|TRBJ1-4
CASSSRRNEKLFF
TGTGCCAGCTCAAGCCGGAGAAATGAAAAACTGTTTTTT
>NA|TRBV15|TRBD1|TRBJ2-7
CATGRDRGYEQYF
TGTGCCACCGGTAGGGACAGGGGGTACGAGCAGTACTTC
>once|TRBV5-1|NA|TRBJ2-3
CASSFGLRDTQYF
TGCGCCAGCAGCTTTGGGTTGCGTGATACGCAGTATTTT
>NA|TRBV7-8|NA|TRBJ1-4
CASSLGRQNEKLFF
TGTGCCAGCAGCTTAGGAAGACAGAATGAAAAACTGTTTTTT
>NA|TRBV27|TRBD2|TRBJ2-1
CASSPGRTSGGFEQFF
TGTGCCAGCAGTCCCGGAAGGACTAGCGGGGGCTTTGAGCAGTTCTTC